This T cell receptor beta chain was identified in a study of naive and memory T cell subsets. General observations from the study: In naive cells, over 95% of TCR sequences were seen only once. A few larger clonotypes appeared in naive repertoires, especially CD8, possibly memory cells re-expressing CD45RA. Diversity fell and Gini index rose from naive through CM, EM, EMRA.

As concerns this clonotype: As yet, its antigen is unknown.

The beta constant-region primer was an equimolar mix of two oligonucleotides covering TRBC1 and TRBC2. Four rounds of PCR amplified the ligated cDNA using nested alpha and beta constant-region primers plus SP2. TCRdb reprocessed the UMI-ligation and nested PCR reads via MiXCR and lists one record per CDR3 protein. This table holds over 90,000 distinct CDR3 sequences, approximately 11% found once. V lost 5 bases and J lost 4; bases outside the gene matches: 9. Germline V gene data show CDR1 as MDHEN and CDR2 as SYDVKM. This CDR3 comprises 16 residues. The clonotype comes from a human donor in good health. Sequencing was done on a sample of naive CD4+ T cells from blood. The rearrangement links TRBV28 to TRBJ1-4; 8 positions match TRBD1. CDR3 in amino acids: CASSRPRGRNNEKLFF. In DNA form, the CDR3 reads TGTGCCAGCAGTCGCCCCAGGGGGCGGAATAATGAAAAACTGTTTTTT.